This is a list of T cell receptor beta chains from one sample in a study of cytomegalovirus exposure and HLA in healthy donors. The repertoire was sequenced with immunoSEQ multiplex PCR; TCRdb's copy has only in-frame clones and lacks some. The sample lists some 130,000 clones, just under 80% seen once, with under 5.5% in the top ten. The sequenced material came from PBMCs. Receptors were obtained from a man between 25 and 39 years old in good health. The CDR3 runs from the conserved cysteine through the conserved F or W. The D gene is left open where the match is weak. Clone size is not always given. Where it is, it says once, few, many or a class for expanded clones.

TGTGCCAGCAGCCTCCTCAACGCGGGAGCCCAGGGAGAGCAGTACTTC	CASSLLNAGAQGEQYF	TRBD2	-	TRBV7-2	TRBJ2-7
TGTGCCAGCAGCTTGGGAGAGAGAGAGCAGTTCTTC	CASSLGEREQFF	-	-	TRBV5-6	TRBJ2-1
TGTGCCAGCTCAGACAGGGCGGCCTACGAGCAGTACTTC	CASSDRAAYEQYF	TRBD1	-	TRBV27	TRBJ2-7
TGCGCCAGCAGCCCCGGACAGAACACCGGGGAGCTGTTTTTT	CASSPGQNTGELFF	-	-	TRBV5-1	TRBJ2-2
TGTTCCAGCAGCGTACAGGGAAATGAAAAACTGTTTTTT	CSSSVQGNEKLFF	-	-	TRBV7-9	TRBJ1-4
TGCGCCAGCAGCTTGCGAGCGGGAGGACACGAGCAGTACTTC	CASSLRAGGHEQYF	TRBD2	-	TRBV5-1	TRBJ2-7
TGTGCCAGCAGCTTAGATGGTAGGCTAGCGGGAGTCGGTGAGCAGTTCTTC	CASSLDGRLAGVGEQFF	TRBD2	-	TRBV11-2	TRBJ2-1
TGTGCCAGCCTCTACGGACTAGCGGGAGTGTACGAGCAGTACTTC	CASLYGLAGVYEQYF	TRBD2	-	TRBV6-6	TRBJ2-7
TGTGCCAGCAGTCTCAACAGCGAGCAGTTCTTC	CASSLNSEQFF	-	-	TRBV28	TRBJ2-1
TGTGCCAGCAGCGCGACTAGGAACGAGCAGTACTTC	CASSATRNEQYF	-	-	TRBV6-1	TRBJ2-7
TGTGCCAGCAGTTTCGGGGACAAGAACACCGGGGAGCTGTTTTTT	CASSFGDKNTGELFF	-	-	TRBV27	TRBJ2-2
TGTGCCAGCAGTGAGCAACAGGGGGCCCGGAGTTACACTGAAGCTTTCTTT	CASSEQQGARSYTEAFF	TRBD1	-	TRBV25-1	TRBJ1-1
TGTGCCATCAGTGAGTCCTCGCAGGGTTCGACCAACGTCCTGACTTTC	CAISESSQGSTNVLTF	-	-	TRBV10-3	TRBJ2-6
TGTGCCAGCAGCGATACAGGGCGTCGAAACACCATATATTTT	CASSDTGRRNTIYF	-	few	TRBV7-9	TRBJ1-3
TGTGCCAGTAGTATCGGGGGGGTCATTCATGAAAAACTGTTTTTT	CASSIGGVIHEKLFF	-	-	TRBV19	TRBJ1-4
TGTGCCAGCAGTTACGGGAGGCGGAATGAGCAGTTCTTC	CASSYGRRNEQFF	-	-	TRBV6-5	TRBJ2-1
TGTGCCAGCAGTTACAGGTCAGCGTCCTACGAGCAGTACTTC	CASSYRSASYEQYF	-	-	TRBV6-5	TRBJ2-7
TGTGCCAGCAGCTCAAGCACCGGGGAGCAGTTCTTC	CASSSSTGEQFF	-	-	TRBV7-8	TRBJ2-1
TGTGCCTGGATGGCACAGGGGACCATCTACGAGCAGTACTTC	CAWMAQGTIYEQYF	TRBD1	-	TRBV30	TRBJ2-7
TGTGCCAGCAGCCAGGGACTAGCGGGAGTCGAGCAGTACTTC	CASSQGLAGVEQYF	TRBD2	-	TRBV7-6	TRBJ2-7
TGTGCCAGCAGCCCCGGGACAGCAAGATACGAGCAGTACTTC	CASSPGTARYEQYF	TRBD1	few	TRBV7-9	TRBJ2-7
TGTGCTAGTGGTTTGGGTTACAGGGGGGGTCACAATGAGCAGTTCTTC	CASGLGYRGGHNEQFF	-	few	TRBV12-5	TRBJ2-1
TGCAGCGTTGAAGAGGTGGGAGAGAGGCTTAATGAGCAGTTCTTC	CSVEEVGERLNEQFF	-	once	TRBV29-1	TRBJ2-1
TGCGCCAGCAGCGACCAAAACAGGGGCTCCCAAGAGACCCAGTACTTC	CASSDQNRGSQETQYF	TRBD1	-	TRBV4-3	TRBJ2-5
TGTGCCAGCAGTCTGGGGACACGGGAGACCCAGTACTTC	CASSLGTRETQYF	-	-	TRBV13	TRBJ2-5
TGTTCCAGCAGCTTAGACGGAGCATATGGCTACACCTTC	CSSSLDGAYGYTF	-	-	TRBV7-9	TRBJ1-2
TGTGCCAGCGGGACAGGGGGACCGAATGAGCAGTTCTTC	CASGTGGPNEQFF	TRBD1	-	TRBV19	TRBJ2-1